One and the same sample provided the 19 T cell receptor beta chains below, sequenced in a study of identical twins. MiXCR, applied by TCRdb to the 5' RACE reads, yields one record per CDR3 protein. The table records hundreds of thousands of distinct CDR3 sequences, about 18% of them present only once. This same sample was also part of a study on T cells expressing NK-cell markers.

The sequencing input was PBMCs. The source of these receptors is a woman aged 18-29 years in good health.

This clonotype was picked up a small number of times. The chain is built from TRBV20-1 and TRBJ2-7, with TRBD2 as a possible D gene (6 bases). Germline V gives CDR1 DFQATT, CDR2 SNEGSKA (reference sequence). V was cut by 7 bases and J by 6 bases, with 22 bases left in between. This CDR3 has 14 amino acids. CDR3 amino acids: CSVLFPGEVFEQYF. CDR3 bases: TGCAGTGTGCTCTTTCCCGGGGAGGTGTTCGAGCAGTACTTC.

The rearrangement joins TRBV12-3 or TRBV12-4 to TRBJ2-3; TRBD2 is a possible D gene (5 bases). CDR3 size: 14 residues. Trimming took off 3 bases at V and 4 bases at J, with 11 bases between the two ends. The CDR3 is CASSFGGPADTQYF. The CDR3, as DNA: TGTGCCAGCAGTTTCGGCGGGCCGGCAGATACGCAGTATTTT.

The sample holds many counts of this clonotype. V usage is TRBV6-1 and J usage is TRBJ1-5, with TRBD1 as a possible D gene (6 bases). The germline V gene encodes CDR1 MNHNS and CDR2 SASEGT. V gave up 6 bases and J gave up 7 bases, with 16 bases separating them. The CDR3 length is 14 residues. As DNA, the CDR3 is TGTGCCAGCAGCCCCCATAGGGGGTCACAGCCCCAGCATTTT. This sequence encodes CASSPHRGSQPQHF.

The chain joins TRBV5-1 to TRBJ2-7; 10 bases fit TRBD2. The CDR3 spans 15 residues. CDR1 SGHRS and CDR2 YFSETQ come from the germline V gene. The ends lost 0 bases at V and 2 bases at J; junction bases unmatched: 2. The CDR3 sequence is CASSLVLAGAYEQYF. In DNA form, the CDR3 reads TGCGCCAGCAGCTTGGTCCTAGCGGGGGCCTACGAGCAGTACTTC.

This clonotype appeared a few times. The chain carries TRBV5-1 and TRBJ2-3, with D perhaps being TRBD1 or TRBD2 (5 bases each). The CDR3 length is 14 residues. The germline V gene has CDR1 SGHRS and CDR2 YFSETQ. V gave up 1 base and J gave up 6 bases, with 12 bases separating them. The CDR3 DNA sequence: TGCGCCAGCAGCTTGTACGGGACGGGGGATACGCAGTATTTT. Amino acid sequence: CASSLYGTGDTQYF.

The DNA for the CDR3 is TGTGCCAGCACCTCACAGGGGTCCACCGGGGAGCTGTTTTTT. Its protein product is CASTSQGSTGELFF. V usage is TRBV7-9 and J usage is TRBJ2-2; 7 bases are a match to TRBD1. After removal of 7 bases from V and 4 bases from J, the junction contained 6 bases not matched to a gene. Germline V lookup: CDR1 SEHNR, CDR2 FQNEAQ (reference sequence). The CDR3 spans 14 residues.

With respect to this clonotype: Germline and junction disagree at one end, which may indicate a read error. CDR3 nucleotide sequence: TGTGCCAGCAGCTTGAGTCTAGGCCAGCAGCCCCAGCAATTT. Translating gives CASSLSLGQQPQQF. The chain links TRBV5-6 to TRBJ1-5; D ambiguous. This CDR3 comprises 14 residues. Germline-derived CDR1 and CDR2 are SGHDT and YYEEEE.

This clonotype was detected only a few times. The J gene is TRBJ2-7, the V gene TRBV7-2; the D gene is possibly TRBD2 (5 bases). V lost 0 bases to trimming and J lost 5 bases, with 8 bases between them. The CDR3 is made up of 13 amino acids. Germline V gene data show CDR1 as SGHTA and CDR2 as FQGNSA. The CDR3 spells CASSLAWGDEQYF. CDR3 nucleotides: TGTGCCAGCAGCTTAGCTTGGGGAGACGAGCAGTACTTC.

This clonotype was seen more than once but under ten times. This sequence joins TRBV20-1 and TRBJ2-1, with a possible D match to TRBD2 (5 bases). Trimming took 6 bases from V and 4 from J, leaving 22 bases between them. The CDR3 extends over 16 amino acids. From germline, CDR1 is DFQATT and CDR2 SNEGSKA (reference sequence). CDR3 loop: CSAPDFMEAVYNEQFF. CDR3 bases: TGCAGTGCCCCCGACTTTATGGAGGCCGTTTACAATGAGCAGTTCTTC.

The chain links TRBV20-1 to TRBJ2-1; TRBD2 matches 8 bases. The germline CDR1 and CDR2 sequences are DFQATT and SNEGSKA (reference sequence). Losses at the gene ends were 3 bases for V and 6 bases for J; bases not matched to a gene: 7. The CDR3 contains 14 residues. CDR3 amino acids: CSAREGLELNEQFF. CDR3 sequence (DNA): TGCAGTGCTAGGGAGGGACTAGAGCTCAATGAGCAGTTCTTC.

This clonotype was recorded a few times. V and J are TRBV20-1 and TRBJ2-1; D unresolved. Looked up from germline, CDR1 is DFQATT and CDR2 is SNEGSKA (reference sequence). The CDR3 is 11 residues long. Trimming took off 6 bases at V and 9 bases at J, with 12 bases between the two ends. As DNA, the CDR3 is TGCAGTGCCCCAAAGCCGGGTGAGCAGTTCTTC. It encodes CSAPKPGEQFF.

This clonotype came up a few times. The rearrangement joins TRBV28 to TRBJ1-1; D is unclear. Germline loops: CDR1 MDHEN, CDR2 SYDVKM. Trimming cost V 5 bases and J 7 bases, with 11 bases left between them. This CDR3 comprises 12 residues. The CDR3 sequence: CASSPGRLEAFF. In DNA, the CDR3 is TGTGCCAGCAGTCCCGGACGGCTTGAAGCTTTCTTT.

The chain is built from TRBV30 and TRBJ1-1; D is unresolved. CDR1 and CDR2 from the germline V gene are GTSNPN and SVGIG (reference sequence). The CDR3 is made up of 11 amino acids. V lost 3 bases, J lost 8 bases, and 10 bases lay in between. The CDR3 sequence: CAWRGWTEAFF. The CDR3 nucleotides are TGTGCCTGGAGAGGGTGGACGGAAGCTTTCTTT.

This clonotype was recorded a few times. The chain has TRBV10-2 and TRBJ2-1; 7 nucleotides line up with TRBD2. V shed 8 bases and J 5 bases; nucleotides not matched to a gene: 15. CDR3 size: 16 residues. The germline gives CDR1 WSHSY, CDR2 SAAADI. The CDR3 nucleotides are TGCGCCAGCGATTGGGCTAGCGGAGCACTCCACAATGAGCAGTTCTTC. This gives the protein CASDWASGALHNEQFF.

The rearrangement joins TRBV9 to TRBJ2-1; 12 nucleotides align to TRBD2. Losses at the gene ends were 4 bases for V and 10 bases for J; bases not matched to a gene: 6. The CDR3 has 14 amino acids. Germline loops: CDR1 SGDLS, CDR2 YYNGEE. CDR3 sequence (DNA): TGTGCCAGCAGCTCGCTGCTAGCGGGGGGGGAGCAGTTCTTC. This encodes CASSSLLAGGEQFF.

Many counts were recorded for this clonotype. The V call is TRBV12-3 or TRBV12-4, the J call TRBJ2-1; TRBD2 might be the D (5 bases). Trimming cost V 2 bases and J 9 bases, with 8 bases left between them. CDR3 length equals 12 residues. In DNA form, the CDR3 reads TGTGCCAGCAGTTTAAAGGGAGTTGAGCAGTTCTTC. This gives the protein CASSLKGVEQFF.

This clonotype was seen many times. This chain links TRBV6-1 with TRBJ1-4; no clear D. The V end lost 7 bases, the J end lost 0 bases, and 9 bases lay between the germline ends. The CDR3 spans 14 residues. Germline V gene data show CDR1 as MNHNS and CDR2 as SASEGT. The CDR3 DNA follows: TGTGCCAGCATCCAGAATGCAACTAATGAAAAACTGTTTTTT. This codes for CASIQNATNEKLFF.

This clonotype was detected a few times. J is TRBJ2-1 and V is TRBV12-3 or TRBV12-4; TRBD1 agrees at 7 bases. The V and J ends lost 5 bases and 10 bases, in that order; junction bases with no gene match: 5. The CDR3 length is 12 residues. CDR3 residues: CASSRQGPEQFF. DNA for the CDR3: TGTGCCAGCAGTCGACAGGGCCCCGAGCAGTTCTTC.

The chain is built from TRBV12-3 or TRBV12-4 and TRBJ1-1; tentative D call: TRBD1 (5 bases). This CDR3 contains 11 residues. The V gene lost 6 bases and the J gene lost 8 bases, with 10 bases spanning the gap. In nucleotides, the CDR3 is TGTGCCAGCAGCCGGGGACGAGAAGCTTTCTTT. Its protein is CASSRGREAFF.